This T cell receptor beta chain was identified during a study of Graves' ophthalmopathy and Graves' hyperthyroidism (dated 2018 in TCRdb). The study in broad terms: Peripheral blood samples were taken at the time of initial diagnosis, before any treatment was given. The independent validation cohort included approximately 19 hyperthyroidism patients plus 17 patients who later progressed from hyperthyroidism to ophthalmopathy. In total, approximately 140 blood samples were TCR-sequenced: some 40 ophthalmopathy, approximately 80 hyperthyroidism and approximately 17 hyperthyroidism-to-ophthalmopathy patients. A discovery set of more than 90 patients (about 45 ophthalmopathy, 57 stable hyperthyroidism) was enrolled to explore V-J signatures distinguishing ophthalmopathy from hyperthyroidism. To tell Graves' ophthalmopathy apart from Graves' hyperthyroidism, and to predict which patients would progress to ophthalmopathy, the study relied on TCR beta repertoire signatures. Following sample collection, hyperthyroidism patients were given methimazole at a starting dose of 30 mg daily, and ophthalmopathy patients were given high-dose intravenous methylprednisolone. The 100 discovery patients were randomly split 7:3 into training and test sets. In roughly six hyperthyroidism patients, the T-cell repertoires found in thyroid tissue were compared with those found in blood. What the authors observed across the whole study: No statistical method was used to set the sample size in advance, and the investigators knew which group each participant was assigned to. In validation, the model predicted ophthalmopathy progression with less than 71% sensitivity and 72.22% specificity; some 13 predicted patients were CT-confirmed with GO in a median of approximately 6.2 months. Most expanded thyroid clonotypes with frequency above 0.001 were also detected in blood, suggesting blood repertoires may reflect the thyroid immune response. In cross-validation, the 13-signature model distinguished ophthalmopathy from stable hyperthyroidism with 87.88% sensitivity and around 83% specificity, while in the test set the corresponding values were around 79% and 71%.

The ophthalmopathy patients had moderately to severely active disease, with a Clinical Activity Score of 3 or higher, a NOSPECS grade of 4 or higher, and a disease duration of less than 3 months. Patients with other autoimmune diseases, uncontrolled infections, pregnancy or lactation were excluded. Clinical symptoms, serum thyroxine, TRAb, thyroid ultrasound and orbital computed tomography were used for diagnosis. PBMCs were isolated from roughly 10 ml of fresh peripheral blood by Ficoll-Paque density gradient centrifugation. Trizol reagent was used to extract the total RNA, and its quality was then checked on an Agilent 2100 Bioanalyzer. For repertoire sequencing, the TCR beta CDR3 regions were amplified from RNA transcripts. The first round was an RT-PCR using HTBI primers with the Qiagen OneStep RT-PCR kit, and this first round was followed by a second-round multiplex PCR, then size selection and purification. Sequencing of the libraries was carried out on an Illumina HiSeq2000 in paired-end mode with 100 bp reads. Under the source paper's analysis protocol: Reads were processed with SOAPnuke, discarding reads with adapters, uncalled bases, mean Phred below 15, or no exact constant-primer or identifier match. COPE v1.2.5 was used to merge the high-quality paired reads. Unique nucleotide sequences were defined as clonotypes and aligned to IMGT TRB V, D and J references using MiTCR v1.1. The analysis was limited to V-J combinations with a frequency above 0.0001, which together covered over 98% of repertoires. For each V-J combination, a TCR clonal expansion and chaos score was defined as the ratio of F50 clonal expansion to chaos observed in the TCRdist matrix. Features were reduced by Welch's t-statistics and random forest to over 10 V-J combinations, which fed a naive Bayes classifier. The similarity between thyroid and blood repertoires was quantified using the Morisita-Horn index. Through fastp at Q25 and MiXCR, TCRdb rebuilt clones from the public reads, retaining in-frame beta chains. One record per CDR3 amino acid sequence lists the most common genes and DNA. TCRdb's processing, not the authors' own work, is the source of the V and J calls. Across this sample there are about 410,000 distinct CDR3 sequences, with 15% to 20% seen only once. The top ten hold 1.6% of the sample.

There are 15 amino acids in the CDR3, from cysteine to phenylalanine inclusive. The only DNA kept is the CDR3, 45 bases in frame from the first base. CDR1 SQVTM and CDR2 ANQGSEA are derived from the germline V gene. V was cut back by 6 bases and J by 3 bases, leaving a gap of 20 bases between them. This clonotype has a count of ten or more. There is no known antigen for this receptor. There are no base qualities to consult, and no much larger clone falls within one base. The sequence was collected from a woman aged 18-35 years with Graves' ophthalmopathy. Donor details come from another sample of the same person, matched by shared clones. Sequencing input: peripheral blood. The chain is assembled from TRBV29-1 and TRBJ1-1; a weak D assignment points to TRBD1 (6 bases agree). The CDR3 protein sequence reads: CSVGPSRGVDTEAFF. The sequenced DNA: TGCAGCGTCGGACCGAGCAGGGGTGTGGACACTGAAGCTTTCTTT.